One sample yielded the 3 T cell receptor beta chains listed below, sequenced in a study of CD8+CD57+ T cells in acquired aplastic anemia. Genomic DNA provided the template from which TCR beta VDJ and CDR3 profiles were obtained. TCRdb re-analysed the reads in MiXCR, keeping a single row per CDR3 protein. This table holds some 180,000 distinct CDR3 sequences, about 47% found once. The source material was sorted CD4+, CD8+, or CD8+CD57+ T cells (not recorded which) from PBMCs. Source of these receptors: a human donor in good health.

This clonotype was seen repeatedly, ten times or more. The J gene is TRBJ1-1, the V gene TRBV5-1, with D unresolved. This CDR3 comprises 14 residues. Per germline, CDR1 SGHRS and CDR2 YFSETQ. Trimming took 0 bases from V and 7 from J, leaving 13 bases between them. As DNA, the CDR3 is TGCGCCAGCAGCTTGGGGCCCACCGAGGGTGAAGCTTTCTTT. Its protein is CASSLGPTEGEAFF. The full variable domain, completed using reference TRBV5-1 and TRBJ1-1, is KAGVTQTPRYLIKTRGQQVTLSCSPISGHRSVSWYQQTPGQGLQFLFEYFSETQRNKGNFPGRFSGRQFSNSRSEMNVSTLELGDSALYLCASSLGPTEGEAFFGQGTRLTVV.

The J gene is TRBJ1-2, the V gene TRBV7-9; TRBD1 matches at 9 bases. CDR3 size: 12 residues. CDR1 is SEHNR and CDR2 is FQNEAQ in the germline V gene (reference sequence). V was pared by 6 bases and J by 5 bases, with 1 base of the junction left unmatched. The CDR3 loop reads CASRQGAYGYTF. The CDR3 DNA follows: TGTGCCAGCAGACAGGGGGCGTATGGCTACACCTTC.

Note on this clonotype: A much larger clone lies a single base off, so this may be a read error. J is TRBJ1-5 and V is TRBV19, with 10 bases matching TRBD1. Germline V gene lookup returns CDR1 LNHDA and CDR2 SQIVND (reference sequence). The CDR3 totals 15 residues. Here the CDR3 reads CTSSTMGQGYRPQHF. CDR3 DNA sequence: TGTACCAGTAGTACAATGGGACAGGGGTATCGGCCCCAGCATTTT.